This record concerns one TCR beta chain sequence. The sample comes from a study of blood T cell repertoires in COVID-19. Study-level information: COVID-19 samples, acute and convalescent, were from the United States, Italy and Spain. T cells, B-cell-depleted T cells, or PBMCs supplied cDNA or gDNA.

Source study methods: It was from reference gene primer amplification that nucleated cell counts were estimated. Clones were sequenced by immunoSEQ multiplex PCR, and TCRdb holds only the in-frame ones, with some missing. The V and J calls and the clone size are those of that table, but D and trimming were determined from the DNA. The sample includes under 250,000 clones, roughly 82% of them seen just once. V lost 10 bases, J lost 2 bases, and 16 bases lay in between. This CDR3 is built from 14 residues. CDR1 SGHTS and CDR2 YDEGEE come from the germline V gene. It was during active infection that Seattle patients were enrolled and then longitudinally followed.

Sequencing used peripheral blood. The chain links TRBV5-8 to TRBJ2-1; tentative D call: TRBD1 (5 bases). This receptor was identified in a woman aged 80 or over with COVID-19, enrolled during active disease. In DNA form, the CDR3 reads TGTGCCTCAAGAAGGGGCTTTACCTACAATGAGCAGTTCTTC. This sequence encodes CASRRGFTYNEQFF.